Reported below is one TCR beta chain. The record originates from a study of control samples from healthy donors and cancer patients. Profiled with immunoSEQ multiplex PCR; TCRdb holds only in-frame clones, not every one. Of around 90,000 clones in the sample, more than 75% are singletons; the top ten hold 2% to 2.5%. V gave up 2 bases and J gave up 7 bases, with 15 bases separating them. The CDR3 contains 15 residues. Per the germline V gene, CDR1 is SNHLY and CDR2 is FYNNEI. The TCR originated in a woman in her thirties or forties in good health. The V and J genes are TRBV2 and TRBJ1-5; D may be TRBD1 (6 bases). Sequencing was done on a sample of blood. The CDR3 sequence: CASSEKGEVGQPQHF. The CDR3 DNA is TGTGCCAGCAGTGAAAAGGGGGAGGTGGGCCAGCCCCAGCATTTT.